This T cell receptor (beta chain) derives from a study of OX40 agonist ivuxolimab in advanced cancers. Study outcomes and limitations: CD4+ T cells averaged fewer expanded clones than CD8+ T cells.

The V and J ends lost 1 base and 0 bases respectively, with 16 bases between them. CDR3 size: 18 residues. Germline CDR1 and CDR2: MGHRA and YSYEKL. As concerns this clone: Its antigen is still unknown.

Only in-frame clones appear in the TCRdb table, and some are missing; sequencing was by immunoSEQ multiplex PCR. The sample yields 60,000 to 75,000 clones, around 83% seen once. The sequence came from an adult with an advanced solid tumor such as melanoma, head and neck, liver or kidney cancer. The sample here was CD4+ or CD8+ T cells sorted from blood, taken in a trial of the OX40 agonist ivuxolimab. The V gene is TRBV4-1, the J gene TRBJ1-3; D is unclear. The CDR3 protein is CASSQARVGIRSGNTIYF. CDR3 nucleotide sequence: TGCGCCAGCAGCCAAGCGCGCGTGGGAATTCGCTCTGGAAACACCATATATTTT.